This T cell receptor beta chain comes out of a study of blood T cell repertoires in COVID-19. Study as a whole: Sample material is recorded as cDNA or gDNA derived from T cells, B-cell-depleted T cells, or PBMCs.

This clone has just a few counts. CDR3 length: 16 amino acids. The V gene lost 3 bases and the J gene lost 5 bases, with 19 bases spanning the gap. Germline V gene lookup returns CDR1 LNHDA and CDR2 SQIVND (reference sequence). As handled by the study authors: Reference gene primer amplification gave nucleated cell count estimates. Some clones are missing from TCRdb's copy, which holds only in-frame ones; the method was immunoSEQ multiplex PCR. The DNA gave D and trimming, while V, J and clone size come from that table. In the table there are 470,000 or so clones, approximately 85% of which are singletons.

The chain recombines TRBV19 with TRBJ1-1; no clear D gene. Sequencing input: peripheral blood. The sequence was obtained from a human donor in a cohort sampled during active COVID-19. The CDR3 spells CASSIRLRGWDTEAFF. The CDR3 DNA is TGTGCCAGTAGTATCCGCCTGAGAGGGTGGGATACTGAAGCTTTCTTT.